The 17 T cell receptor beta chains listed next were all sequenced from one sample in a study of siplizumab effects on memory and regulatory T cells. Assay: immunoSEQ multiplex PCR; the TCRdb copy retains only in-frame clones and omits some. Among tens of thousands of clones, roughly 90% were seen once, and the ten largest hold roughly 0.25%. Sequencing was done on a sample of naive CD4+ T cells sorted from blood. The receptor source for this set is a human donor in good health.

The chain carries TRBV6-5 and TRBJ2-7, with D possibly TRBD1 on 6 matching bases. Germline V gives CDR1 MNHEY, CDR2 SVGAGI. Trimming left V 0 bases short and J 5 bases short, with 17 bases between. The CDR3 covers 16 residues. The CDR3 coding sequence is TGTGCCAGCAGTTACTCGATATACAGGGCGGCTAACGAGCAGTACTTC. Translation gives CASSYSIYRAANEQYF.

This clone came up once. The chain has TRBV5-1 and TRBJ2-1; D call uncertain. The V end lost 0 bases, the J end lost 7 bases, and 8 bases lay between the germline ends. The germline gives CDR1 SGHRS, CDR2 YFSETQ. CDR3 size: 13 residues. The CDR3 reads CASSLGLANEQFF. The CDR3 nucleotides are TGCGCCAGCAGCTTGGGGCTGGCTAATGAGCAGTTCTTC.

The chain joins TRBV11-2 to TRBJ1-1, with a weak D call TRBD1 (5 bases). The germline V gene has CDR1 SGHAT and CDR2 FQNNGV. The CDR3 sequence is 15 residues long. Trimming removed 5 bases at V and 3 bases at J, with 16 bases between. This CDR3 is CASSRWGRKDTEAFF. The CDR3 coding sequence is TGTGCCAGCAGCCGGTGGGGACGGAAAGACACTGAAGCTTTCTTT.

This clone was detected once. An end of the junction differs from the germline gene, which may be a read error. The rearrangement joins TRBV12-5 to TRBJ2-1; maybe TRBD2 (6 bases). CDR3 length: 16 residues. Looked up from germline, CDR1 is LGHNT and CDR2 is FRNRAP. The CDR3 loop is CASGLVGGVGSNEQFF. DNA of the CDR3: TGTGCTAGTGGTCTGGTTGGCGGGGTGGGGTCCAATGAGCAGTTCTTC.

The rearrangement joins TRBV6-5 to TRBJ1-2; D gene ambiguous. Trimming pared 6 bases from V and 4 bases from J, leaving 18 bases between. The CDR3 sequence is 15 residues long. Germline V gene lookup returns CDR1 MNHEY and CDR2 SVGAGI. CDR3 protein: CASSLSGGPGYGYTF. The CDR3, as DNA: TGTGCCAGCAGCCTAAGCGGAGGGCCTGGCTATGGCTACACCTTC.

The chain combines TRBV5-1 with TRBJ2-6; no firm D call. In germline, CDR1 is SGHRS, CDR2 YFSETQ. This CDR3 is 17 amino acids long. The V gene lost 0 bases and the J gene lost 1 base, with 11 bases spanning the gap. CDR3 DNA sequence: TGCGCCAGCAGCTTGGATAGGCGGCCTTCTGGGGCCAACGTCCTGACTTTC. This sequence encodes CASSLDRRPSGANVLTF.

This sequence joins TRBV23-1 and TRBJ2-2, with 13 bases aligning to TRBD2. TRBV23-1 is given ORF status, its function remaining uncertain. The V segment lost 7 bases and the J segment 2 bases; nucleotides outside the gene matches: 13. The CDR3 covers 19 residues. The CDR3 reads CASIPIRTSGGLNTGELFF. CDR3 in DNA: TGCGCCAGCATACCGATAAGGACTAGCGGGGGCCTAAACACCGGGGAGCTGTTTTTT.

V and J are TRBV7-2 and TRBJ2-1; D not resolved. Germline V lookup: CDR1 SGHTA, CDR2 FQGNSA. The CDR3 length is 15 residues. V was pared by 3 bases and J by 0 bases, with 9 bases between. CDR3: CASSFRASSYNEQFF. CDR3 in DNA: TGTGCCAGCAGCTTCCGCGCTAGCTCCTACAATGAGCAGTTCTTC.

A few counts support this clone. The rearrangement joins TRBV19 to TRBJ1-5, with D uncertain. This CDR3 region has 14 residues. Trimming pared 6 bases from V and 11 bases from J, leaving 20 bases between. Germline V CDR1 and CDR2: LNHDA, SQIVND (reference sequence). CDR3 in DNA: TGTGCCAGTAGCCGTGACGCCTTACTCACAACCCAGCATTTT. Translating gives CASSRDALLTTQHF.

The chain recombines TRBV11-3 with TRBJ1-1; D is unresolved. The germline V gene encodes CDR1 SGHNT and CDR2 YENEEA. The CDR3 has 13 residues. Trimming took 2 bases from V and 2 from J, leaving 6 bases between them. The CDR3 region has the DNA TGTGCCAGCAGCTTAAGTCGCAACACTGAAGCTTTCTTT. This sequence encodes CASSLSRNTEAFF.

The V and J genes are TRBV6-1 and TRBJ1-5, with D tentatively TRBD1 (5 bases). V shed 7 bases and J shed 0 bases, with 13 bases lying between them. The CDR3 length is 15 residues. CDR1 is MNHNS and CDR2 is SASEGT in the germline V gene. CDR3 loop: CASTLGQGSNQPQHF. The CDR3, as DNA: TGTGCCAGCACCCTTGGGCAGGGTAGCAATCAGCCCCAGCATTTT.

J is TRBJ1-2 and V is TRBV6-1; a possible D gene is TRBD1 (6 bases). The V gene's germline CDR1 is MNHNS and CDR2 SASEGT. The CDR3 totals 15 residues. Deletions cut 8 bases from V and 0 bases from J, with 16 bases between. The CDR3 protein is CASEAGAEPNYGYTF. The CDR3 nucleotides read TGTGCCAGCGAGGCAGGGGCCGAACCTAACTATGGCTACACCTTC.

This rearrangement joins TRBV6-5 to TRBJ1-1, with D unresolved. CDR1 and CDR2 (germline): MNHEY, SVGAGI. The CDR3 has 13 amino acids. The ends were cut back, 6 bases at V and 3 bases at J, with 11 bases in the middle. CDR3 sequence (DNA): TGTGCCAGCAGATTCCGCGGGGACACTGAAGCTTTCTTT. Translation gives CASRFRGDTEAFF.

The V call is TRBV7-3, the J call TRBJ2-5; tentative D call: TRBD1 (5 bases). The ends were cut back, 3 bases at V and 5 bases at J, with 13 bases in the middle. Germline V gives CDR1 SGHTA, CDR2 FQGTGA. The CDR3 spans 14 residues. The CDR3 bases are TGTGCCAGCAGCTTCAGGGCCCTACGGGAGACCCAGTACTTC. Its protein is CASSFRALRETQYF.

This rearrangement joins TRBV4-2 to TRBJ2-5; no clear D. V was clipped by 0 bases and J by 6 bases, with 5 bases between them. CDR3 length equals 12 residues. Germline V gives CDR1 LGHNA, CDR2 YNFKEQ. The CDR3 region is CASSQDQKTQYF. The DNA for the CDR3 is TGTGCCAGCAGCCAAGATCAAAAGACCCAGTACTTC.

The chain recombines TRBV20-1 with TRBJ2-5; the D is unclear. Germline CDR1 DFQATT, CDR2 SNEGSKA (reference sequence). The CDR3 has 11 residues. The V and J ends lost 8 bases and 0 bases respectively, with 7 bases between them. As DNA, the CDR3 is TGCAGTCCCAGGTACCAAGAGACCCAGTACTTC. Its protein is CSPRYQETQYF.

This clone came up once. CDR3 protein: CASSLQGGGNTIYF. As DNA, the CDR3 is TGTGCCAGCAGTTTGCAGGGTGGCGGAAACACCATATATTTT. This chain links TRBV6-6 with TRBJ1-3, with D tentatively TRBD1 (5 bases). Trimming pared 4 bases from V and 4 bases from J, leaving 11 bases between. The germline gives CDR1 MNHNY, CDR2 SVGAGI (reference sequence). CDR3 length: 14 residues.